A single sample is the source of the 17 T cell receptor beta chains below, sequenced in a study of human T cells and chemical hapten exposure. Time point in this sample: patch test 1, 2 weeks after DPC sensitization. This sample's treatment: therapeutic diphenylcyclopropenone sensitization with weekly scalp DPC. TCRdb redid the calling of the RACE reads with MiXCR, one entry per CDR3 protein. The table lists approximately 110,000 distinct CDR3 sequences, 8% to 13% of them singletons. The input for sequencing was whole blood, taken in connection with sensitization to the hapten diphenylcyclopropenone (DPC). The receptors stem from a woman in her 40s with alopecia areata. Some clones in this sample may be carry-over from other donors' samples.

The chain joins TRBV28 to TRBJ1-2, with TRBD1 matching 7 bases. Germline assignment: CDR1 MDHEN and CDR2 SYDVKM. CDR3 length equals 12 residues. J lost 8 bases, V lost 7 bases, and 7 bases had no gene match. CDR3 amino acids: CASTEGAQGYTF. For the CDR3, the DNA is TGTGCCAGCACGGAGGGGGCGCAGGGCTACACCTTC.

This clonotype was seen only a few times. This rearrangement joins TRBV7-9 to TRBJ2-2; D ambiguous. Per germline, CDR1 SEHNR and CDR2 FQNEAQ (reference sequence). Deletions cut 5 bases from V and 6 bases from J, with 19 bases between. This CDR3 is 16 amino acids long. CDR3 sequence reads: CASSQSGRATSGELFF. Written as DNA, the CDR3 is TGTGCCAGCAGCCAGTCGGGCAGAGCTACTTCCGGGGAGCTGTTTTTT.

The chain is built from TRBV9 and TRBJ2-1; perhaps TRBD1 as D (5 bases). Trimming removed 4 bases from V and 7 bases from J, with 18 bases in between. Germline lookup yields CDR1 SGDLS and CDR2 YYNGEE. The CDR3 covers 15 residues. Here the CDR3 DNA reads TGTGCCAGCAGCCCTACGCACAAGAAGGGGAATGAGCAGTTCTTC. It translates to CASSPTHKKGNEQFF.

The chain recombines TRBV24-1 with TRBJ2-1; TRBD2 matches 7 bases. Per the germline V gene, CDR1 is KGHDR and CDR2 is SFDVKD. The CDR3 loop spans 17 amino acids. V was pared by 1 base and J by 2 bases, with 7 bases of the junction left unmatched. The CDR3 coding sequence is TGTGCCACCAGTGATTTAAACGGGAGGCCCCCCTACAATGAGCAGTTCTTC. Its translation: CATSDLNGRPPYNEQFF.

This clonotype was counted between two and nine times. The DNA of the CDR3 is TGCAGTGCTAGGGCAGAGATTCTTCTCGAGCAGTACTTC. This translates into CSARAEILLEQYF. The chain combines TRBV20-1 with TRBJ2-7; D gene ambiguous. CDR1 is DFQATT, CDR2 SNEGSKA, per germline (reference sequence). CDR3 size: 13 residues. V was cut by 3 bases and J by 6 bases, with 15 bases left in between.

This clonotype came up many times. This chain joins TRBV7-8 and TRBJ1-3; D is unresolved. This CDR3 spans 15 amino acids. Germline CDR1 reads SGHVS; CDR2 reads FQNEAQ. V was shortened by 5 bases and J by 2 bases, with 13 bases between the two germline ends. CDR3 in DNA: TGTGCCAGCAGCCCCCGGGTTAGGCCTGGAAACACCATATATTTT. Translating gives CASSPRVRPGNTIYF.

V is TRBV3-1 and J is TRBJ2-1; 14 bases match TRBD2. V was pared by 1 base and J by 8 bases, with 7 bases of the junction left unmatched. CDR1 LGHDT and CDR2 YNNKEL come from the germline V gene (reference sequence). The CDR3 consists of 17 residues. The CDR3 loop reads CASSQGTGTSGRDEQFF. The CDR3 DNA follows: TGTGCCAGCAGCCAAGGGACGGGGACTAGCGGGAGAGATGAGCAGTTCTTC.

There are many counts of this clonotype. V usage is TRBV5-1 and J usage is TRBJ2-7, with TRBD1 identical over 7 bases. CDR1 SGHRS and CDR2 YFSETQ come from the germline V gene. The V and J ends lost 0 bases and 6 bases, in that order; junction bases with no gene match: 9. The CDR3 spans 15 residues. For the CDR3, the DNA is TGCGCCAGCAGCTTGGGGCTGGCAGGGGGACGCGAGCAGTACTTC. Protein: CASSLGLAGGREQYF.

The table lists this clonotype with a few counts. The J gene is TRBJ2-3, the V gene TRBV24-1; 7 nucleotides match TRBD1. Per germline, CDR1 KGHDR and CDR2 SFDVKD. V lost 4 bases and J lost 1; bases outside the gene matches: 4. The CDR3 has 15 residues. In DNA form, the CDR3 reads TGTGCCACCAGTGAATCGACAGGGCGCACAGATACGCAGTATTTT. It encodes CATSESTGRTDTQYF.

V and J are TRBV7-2 and TRBJ2-1; TRBD2 aligns across 9 bases. There are 13 residues in the CDR3. The junction had 3 bases not matched to a gene; V was cut back by 2 bases and J by 10 bases. CDR1 is SGHTA, CDR2 FQGNSA, per germline. The CDR3 protein is CASSLKAGGEQFF. The CDR3 region has the DNA TGTGCCAGCAGCTTAAAGGCGGGAGGGGAGCAGTTCTTC.

This clonotype was counted a few times. The chain carries TRBV9 and TRBJ2-5; either TRBD1 or TRBD2 may fit D (5 bases each). V lost 0 bases and J 7 bases, leaving 16 bases between the germline ends. From germline, CDR1 is SGDLS and CDR2 YYNGEE. This CDR3 region has 15 residues. CDR3 DNA: TGTGCCAGCAGCGTAGTTCCAGGGACCATGGGGACCCAGTACTTC. Translating gives CASSVVPGTMGTQYF.

This clonotype has ten or more counts. The rearrangement joins TRBV27 to TRBJ1-2, with a tentative D call TRBD1 (6 bases). Trimming cost V 3 bases and J 0 bases, with 8 bases left between them. Germline V gene data show CDR1 as MNHEY and CDR2 as SMNVEV (reference sequence). This CDR3 has 14 amino acids. CDR3 sequence: CASSFGQSNYGYTF. The CDR3 nucleotides read TGTGCCAGCAGTTTCGGACAGTCTAACTATGGCTACACCTTC.

The chain employs TRBV12-3 or TRBV12-4 and TRBJ2-7; D is possibly TRBD1 or TRBD2 (5 bases each). The CDR3 is made up of 13 amino acids. Between the trimmed V and J ends, which lost 1 base and 6 bases, there was a span of 10 bases. CDR3 nucleotides: TGTGCCAGCAGTTTAGGGGACCCTCGCGAGCAGTACTTC. Translating gives CASSLGDPREQYF.

This clonotype showed up just a few times. This chain connects TRBV18 to TRBJ1-6; possibly TRBD1 for D (6 bases). V dropped 5 bases and J dropped 5 bases, with 10 bases sitting between them. From germline, CDR1 is KGHSH and CDR2 LQKENI. The CDR3 is 14 residues long. DNA of the CDR3: TGTGCCAGCTCATCGACAGGCGATAATTCACCCCTCCACTTT. This sequence encodes CASSSTGDNSPLHF.

This clonotype was seen many times. The chain carries TRBV7-9 and TRBJ1-1, with D hard to call. Germline values: CDR1 SEHNR, CDR2 FQNEAQ (reference sequence). The V end was cut by 0 bases, the J end by 8 bases, with 7 bases between. This CDR3 region has 12 residues. The CDR3 DNA reads TGTGCCAGCAGCTTAGCCACGGCCGAAGCTTTCTTT. It is translated as CASSLATAEAFF.

The CDR3 loop is CASGTGVKGTEAFF. For the CDR3, the DNA is TGTGCCAGCGGGACAGGGGTAAAAGGTACTGAAGCTTTCTTT. The chain has TRBV21-1 and TRBJ1-1; the table's TRBD1 call for D was not verified on the DNA. TRBV21-1 is noted as a pseudogene. CDR3 length equals 14 residues.

This rearrangement joins TRBV6-6 to TRBJ1-1; a possible D gene is TRBD1 (6 bases). Germline values: CDR1 MNHNY, CDR2 SVGAGI (reference sequence). The CDR3 is 16 residues long. V was shortened by 4 bases and J by 5 bases, with 20 bases between the two germline ends. CDR3 in DNA: TGTGCCAGCAGTTGGGGCACAGGGAGAGATGGAACTGAAGCTTTCTTT. Translated, it gives CASSWGTGRDGTEAFF.